A selection of T cell receptor beta chains follows, all from one sample in a study of cytomegalovirus exposure and HLA in healthy donors. Libraries were prepared by immunoSEQ multiplex PCR; TCRdb keeps only in-frame clonotypes and omits some of them. The sample contains more than 110,000 clones, around four fifths of which appear only once. Specimen: PBMCs. Every receptor here comes from a male donor in good health and CMV-seropositive. Each CDR3 is given with its conserved first and last residue. D genes are given only for firm matches. Some rows have no size entry. The others give once, few or many, or a class for an expanded clone.

J: TRBJ2-7; V: TRBV28; D: TRBD2; size: -; CDR3: CASSRRLAGYYEQYF; DNA: TGTGCCAGCAGTCGCCGCCTAGCGGGCTATTACGAGCAGTACTTC
J: TRBJ1-1; V: TRBV7-9; D: TRBD1; size: few; CDR3: CASSLDQGDTEAFF; DNA: TGTGCCAGCAGCTTAGACCAGGGGGACACTGAAGCTTTCTTT
J: TRBJ2-5; V: TRBV7-2; D: -; size: few; CDR3: CASSSVKAWDLGQETQYF; DNA: TGTGCCAGCAGCTCTGTGAAGGCCTGGGACTTGGGGCAAGAGACCCAGTACTTC
J: TRBJ1-2; V: TRBV6-1; D: -; size: once; CDR3: CASSRNRVGYTF; DNA: TGTGCCAGCAGCCGGAACAGGGTGGGCTACACCTTC
J: TRBJ1-5; V: TRBV28; D: -; size: -; CDR3: CASSFLARGQPQHF; DNA: TGTGCCAGCAGTTTCTTGGCCAGGGGACAGCCCCAGCATTTT
J: TRBJ1-2; V: TRBV9; D: -; size: -; CDR3: CASRTREGYGYTF; DNA: TGTGCCAGCAGGACGCGGGAGGGCTATGGCTACACCTTC
J: TRBJ2-5; V: TRBV6-6; D: -; size: -; CDR3: CASSYSIGQETQYF; DNA: TGTGCCAGCAGTTACTCGATCGGGCAAGAGACCCAGTACTTC
J: TRBJ1-2; V: TRBV2; D: TRBD1; size: once; CDR3: CASSLGQGRDGYGYTF; DNA: TGTGCCAGCAGTCTGGGACAGGGGCGAGACGGCTATGGCTACACCTTC
J: TRBJ2-5; V: TRBV6-5; D: TRBD2; size: few; CDR3: CASSYYGGGETQYF; DNA: TGTGCCAGCAGTTATTACGGGGGGGGAGAGACCCAGTACTTC
J: TRBJ1-2; V: TRBV29-1; D: TRBD1; size: -; CDR3: CSASGGAGGYTF; DNA: TGCAGCGCGTCAGGGGGCGCCGGCGGCTACACCTTC
J: TRBJ2-5; V: TRBV2; D: TRBD1; size: once; CDR3: CASSAGQGQETQYF; DNA: TGTGCCAGCAGTGCAGGACAGGGACAAGAGACCCAGTACTTC
J: TRBJ1-4; V: TRBV6-5; D: TRBD1; size: -; CDR3: CASSYSPGQGWEKLFF; DNA: TGTGCCAGCAGTTACTCCCCCGGACAGGGTTGGGAAAAACTGTTTTTT
J: TRBJ2-5; V: TRBV29-1; D: -; size: -; CDR3: CSVEGGGGKFQETQYF; DNA: TGCAGCGTGGAGGGGGGGGGCGGGAAGTTCCAAGAGACCCAGTACTTC
J: TRBJ2-1; V: TRBV19; D: TRBD2; size: -; CDR3: CASSIMGLAGEQFF; DNA: TGTGCCAGTAGTATTATGGGACTAGCGGGAGAGCAGTTCTTC
J: TRBJ2-2; V: TRBV19; D: -; size: -; CDR3: CASRAGNTGELFF; DNA: TGTGCCAGTAGGGCGGGAAACACCGGGGAGCTGTTTTTT
J: TRBJ2-3; V: TRBV5-6; D: TRBD2; size: -; CDR3: CASRLLAGGQDTQYF; DNA: TGTGCCAGCAGACTACTAGCGGGGGGGCAAGATACGCAGTATTTT
J: TRBJ2-3; V: TRBV10-3; D: TRBD2; size: -; CDR3: CAINGLAGGRDTQYF; DNA: TGTGCCATCAATGGACTAGCGGGGGGCCGAGATACGCAGTATTTT
J: TRBJ2-3; V: TRBV12-5; D: TRBD1; size: -; CDR3: CASGPGQNTDTQYF; DNA: TGTGCTAGTGGACCGGGACAGAACACAGATACGCAGTATTTT
J: TRBJ2-3; V: TRBV7-9; D: TRBD2; size: -; CDR3: CASSIGTSGIGLAQYF; DNA: TGTGCCAGCAGCATCGGGACTAGCGGAATAGGATTGGCGCAGTATTTT
J: TRBJ2-2; V: TRBV7-9; D: TRBD1; size: -; CDR3: CASSGRTGPFGELFF; DNA: TGTGCCAGCAGTGGTAGGACAGGGCCTTTCGGGGAGCTGTTTTTT
J: TRBJ2-7; V: TRBV5-4; D: -; size: -; CDR3: CASSLAGISYEQYF; DNA: TGTGCCAGCAGCTTGGCAGGGATCTCCTACGAGCAGTACTTC
J: TRBJ1-2; V: TRBV28; D: -; size: -; CDR3: CASSLFIMGGDGYTF; DNA: TGTGCCAGCAGTTTATTTATCATGGGGGGGGATGGCTACACCTTC
J: TRBJ2-7; V: TRBV11-2; D: TRBD2; size: -; CDR3: CASSFRLAKAYEQYF; DNA: TGTGCCAGCAGCTTCCGACTAGCCAAGGCCTACGAGCAGTACTTC
J: TRBJ2-5; V: TRBV7-9; D: -; size: -; CDR3: CASSARTEEETQYF; DNA: TGTGCCAGCAGCGCGCGGACAGAGGAAGAGACCCAGTACTTC
J: TRBJ2-1; V: TRBV6-1; D: TRBD1; size: -; CDR3: CASSAWTGSSREQFF; DNA: TGTGCCAGCAGTGCTTGGACAGGGTCGTCCAGGGAGCAGTTCTTC
J: TRBJ1-5; V: TRBV6-5; D: TRBD1; size: -; CDR3: CASSSGGIVPQHF; DNA: TGTGCCAGCAGTTCAGGGGGTATTGTGCCCCAGCATTTT
J: TRBJ2-7; V: TRBV11-3; D: -; size: -; CDR3: CASSQYPTLQGEQYF; DNA: TGTGCCAGCAGCCAATATCCCACCCTCCAGGGCGAGCAGTACTTC
J: TRBJ2-5; V: TRBV11-1; D: TRBD1; size: few; CDR3: CASSLWDSLQETQYF; DNA: TGTGCCAGCAGCTTATGGGACAGCCTCCAAGAGACCCAGTACTTC
J: TRBJ2-7; V: TRBV7-2; D: TRBD1; size: -; CDR3: CASSPTMGQGNYEQYF; DNA: TGTGCCAGCAGCCCGACGATGGGACAGGGAAACTACGAGCAGTACTTC
J: TRBJ2-1; V: TRBV5-1; D: TRBD1; size: -; CDR3: CASSPGTGVNEQFF; DNA: TGCGCCAGCAGCCCCGGGACAGGGGTAAATGAGCAGTTCTTC
J: TRBJ2-7; V: TRBV7-3; D: -; size: -; CDR3: CASSSLTLSYEQYF; DNA: TGTGCCAGCAGCTCCCTGACACTCTCCTACGAGCAGTACTTC